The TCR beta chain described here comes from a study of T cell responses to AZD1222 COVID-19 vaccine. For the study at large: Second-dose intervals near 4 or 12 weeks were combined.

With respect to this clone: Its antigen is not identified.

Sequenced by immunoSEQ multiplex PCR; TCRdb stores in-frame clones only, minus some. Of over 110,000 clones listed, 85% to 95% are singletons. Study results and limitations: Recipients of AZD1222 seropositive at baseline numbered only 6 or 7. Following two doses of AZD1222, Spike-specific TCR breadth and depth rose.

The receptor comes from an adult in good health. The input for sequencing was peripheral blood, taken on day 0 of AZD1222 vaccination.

CDR3 sequence (DNA): TGTGCCAGCAGCTTAGAAGGTCCCAGGGAGCTGTTTTTT. As protein: CASSLEGPRELFF. This chain connects TRBV7-9 to TRBJ2-2, with D unresolved. This CDR3 has 13 residues. CDR1 is SEHNR and CDR2 is FQNEAQ in the germline V gene (reference sequence). The V end was cut by 1 base, the J end by 9 bases, with 9 bases between. Based on the CDR3 plus reference TRBV7-9 and TRBJ2-2, the full variable domain is DTGVSQNPRHKITKRGQNVTFRCDPISEHNRLYWYRQTLGQGPEFLTYFQNEAQLEKSRLLSDRFSAERPKGSFSTLEIQRTEQGDSAMYLCASSLEGPRELFFGEGSRLTVL.